One and the same sample provided the 32 T cell receptor beta chains below, sequenced in a study of T cell repertoires in cytomegalovirus infection. TCRdb called the reads again in MiXCR, with one record for every CDR3 protein. The data hold 750,000 to 950,000 distinct CDR3 sequences, with about 27% observed a single time. For these TCRs, the target antigens are not known. Material: cultured CD8+ T cells from PBMCs, obtained from culture after CMV antigen stimulation. The receptors stem from a human donor in good health (CMV status not recorded). Some clones in this sample may be carry-over from other donors' samples.

This clonotype was found many times. The V and J genes are TRBV6-6 and TRBJ2-5; TRBD1 matches 7 bases. Unmatched junction bases numbered 3, after V lost 4 bases and J lost 1 base. The CDR3 runs 14 residues. Germline V lookup: CDR1 MNHNY, CDR2 SVGAGI (reference sequence). The CDR3 here is CASSSWDSQETQYF. The CDR3 coding sequence is TGTGCCAGCAGTTCTTGGGACAGCCAAGAGACCCAGTACTTC.

The chain couples TRBV6-1 to TRBJ1-2; D is unclear. The length of the CDR3 is 15 residues. Deletions cut 2 bases from V and 3 bases from J, with 13 bases between. Per the germline V gene, CDR1 is MNHNS and CDR2 is SASEGT. The CDR3 loop is CASSERIGMDYGYTF. CDR3 nucleotide sequence: TGTGCCAGCAGTGAACGTATAGGGATGGACTATGGCTACACCTTC.

This clonotype was detected a few times. The chain carries TRBV5-5 and TRBJ1-1; D is ambiguous. V lost 4 bases and J lost 6, with 13 bases in between. Germline CDR1 and CDR2: SGHKS and YYEKEE (reference sequence). The CDR3 runs to 13 residues. CDR3 loop: CASSLRNAAEAFF. The CDR3 region has the DNA TGTGCCAGCAGCCTGAGAAATGCCGCTGAAGCTTTCTTT.

In its sample, this clonotype was seen many times. CDR3 in amino acids: CASSFGSDTQYF. Written as DNA, the CDR3 is TGTGCCAGCAGCTTTGGGTCAGATACGCAGTATTTT. This sequence joins TRBV7-8 and TRBJ2-3; D gene unclear. V was cut by 3 bases and J by 4 bases, with 5 bases left in between. Germline CDR1 and CDR2: SGHVS and FQNEAQ. The CDR3 consists of 12 residues.

The chain joins TRBV25-1 to TRBJ2-1; no clear D. Germline V gives CDR1 MGHDK, CDR2 SYGVNS. The germline V and J ends were trimmed by 6 bases and 4 bases, with 10 bases remaining between them. CDR3 length: 13 amino acids. Here the CDR3 DNA reads TGTGCCAGCAGGGTAGAAAGTTACAATGAGCAGTTCTTC. Protein sequence: CASRVESYNEQFF.

This rearrangement joins TRBV7-9 to TRBJ1-4, with D possibly TRBD1 on 6 matching bases. The ends were cut back, 6 bases at V and 6 bases at J, with 8 bases in the middle. Per germline, CDR1 SEHNR and CDR2 FQNEAQ (reference sequence). The CDR3 runs 12 residues. The CDR3 DNA follows: TGTGCCAGCAGTAAGGGGGATGAAAAACTGTTTTTT. Its protein is CASSKGDEKLFF.

This chain uses TRBV19 with TRBJ1-1, with TRBD1 matching 7 bases. Trimming cost V 0 bases and J 1 base; bases outside gene matches: 11. The V gene's germline CDR1 is LNHDA and CDR2 SQIVND (reference sequence). CDR3 length equals 18 residues. This chain's CDR3 is CASSIDLHRYRGNTEAFF. CDR3 sequence (DNA): TGTGCCAGTAGTATAGACCTCCATCGATACAGGGGGAACACTGAAGCTTTCTTT. Full variable domain (remainder filled in from reference TRBV19 and TRBJ1-1): DGGITQSPKYLFRKEGQNVTLSCEQNLNHDAMYWYRQDPGQGLRLIYYSQIVNDFQKGDIAEGYSVSREKKESFPLTVTSAQKNPTAFYLCASSIDLHRYRGNTEAFFGQGTRLTVV.

This clonotype was observed many times. The chain employs TRBV7-2 and TRBJ2-1, with D hard to call. The CDR3 has 12 amino acids. Trimming left V 5 bases short and J 6 bases short, with 8 bases between. CDR1 and CDR2 from the germline V gene are SGHTA and FQGNSA. The CDR3 coding sequence is TGTGCCAGCAGCCCCCATCCCAATGAGCAGTTCTTC. This sequence encodes CASSPHPNEQFF.

V is TRBV6-1 and J is TRBJ1-4, with a possible D match to TRBD1 (6 bases). CDR3 length equals 13 residues. Per germline, CDR1 MNHNS and CDR2 SASEGT. V was pared by 8 bases and J by 5 bases, with 12 bases between. CDR3 protein: CASEGGSNEKLFF. The CDR3 coding sequence is TGTGCCAGCGAAGGGGGTTCGAATGAAAAACTGTTTTTT.

The CDR3 DNA follows: TGTGCCAGCAGTTTATCGGAGGGGACCGGGGTTATGGATACGCAGTATTTT. This codes for CASSLSEGTGVMDTQYF. The chain employs TRBV27 and TRBJ2-3, with D perhaps matching TRBD2 (6 bases). Trimming took off 0 bases at V and 6 bases at J, with 19 bases between the two ends. Germline CDR1 reads MNHEY; CDR2 reads SMNVEV (reference sequence). CDR3 length: 17 residues.

The chain couples TRBV20-1 to TRBJ2-3, with 14 bases aligning to TRBD2. Trimming at V came to 2 bases and at J to 3 bases, leaving 7 bases not matched to a gene. The germline CDR1 and CDR2 sequences are DFQATT and SNEGSKA (reference sequence). CDR3 length equals 17 residues. The CDR3 reads CSARSLGTSGGTDTQYF. The DNA for the CDR3 is TGCAGTGCTAGAAGCCTCGGGACTAGCGGGGGAACAGATACGCAGTATTTT.

This clonotype turned up a few times. This chain joins TRBV6-1 and TRBJ2-7; possible D gene TRBD1, 5 bases. Trimming took 8 bases from V and 0 from J, leaving 20 bases between them. Looked up from germline, CDR1 is MNHNS and CDR2 is SASEGT. CDR3 length: 16 residues. This CDR3 is CASPKKGKPLSYEQYF. CDR3 nucleotides: TGTGCCAGCCCGAAGAAGGGGAAGCCCCTCTCCTACGAGCAGTACTTC.

The rearrangement joins TRBV10-3 to TRBJ2-3, with D hard to call. The CDR3 extends over 16 amino acids. Germline V gene lookup returns CDR1 ENHRY and CDR2 SYGVKD. Trimming cost V 0 bases and J 0 bases, with 10 bases left between them. CDR3 region: CAISESSGPSTDTQYF. The DNA for the CDR3 is TGTGCCATCAGTGAGTCATCTGGGCCTAGCACAGATACGCAGTATTTT.

The chain has TRBV7-9 and TRBJ2-1, with 9 bases aligning to TRBD1. In germline, CDR1 is SEHNR, CDR2 FQNEAQ (reference sequence). V lost 3 bases, J lost 2 bases, and 8 bases stayed unmatched. CDR3 length: 17 amino acids. This CDR3 reads CASSFRGTGLAYNEQFF. The CDR3 DNA reads TGTGCCAGCAGCTTCCGTGGGACAGGGCTCGCCTACAATGAGCAGTTCTTC.

This clonotype has just a few counts. The chain carries TRBV11-2 and TRBJ1-1; D not resolved. The CDR3 covers 16 residues. In germline, CDR1 is SGHAT, CDR2 FQNNGV. V gave up 5 bases and J gave up 6 bases, with 22 bases separating them. DNA of the CDR3: TGTGCCAGCAGCCTATCCCCTCTGATGGGAGTAGCTGAAGCTTTCTTT. It yields the protein CASSLSPLMGVAEAFF.

The chain employs TRBV5-6 and TRBJ2-1, with a tentative D call TRBD1 (5 bases). The CDR3 length is 15 residues. Germline-derived CDR1 and CDR2 are SGHDT and YYEEEE. With 6 bases removed from V and 3 bases from J, the gap between germline ends came to 16 bases. CDR3 DNA: TGTGCCAGCACCATTTACTCAGGGTTCTACAATGAGCAGTTCTTC. It yields the protein CASTIYSGFYNEQFF.

Ten or more counts support this clonotype. J is TRBJ2-1 and V is TRBV7-8, with TRBD1 matching 10 bases. From germline, CDR1 is SGHVS and CDR2 FQNEAQ. This CDR3 has 15 residues. V trimming: 5 bases; J trimming: 2 bases; junction bases outside the gene matches: 3. CDR3 DNA sequence: TGTGCCAGCAGCCCGACAGGGGGCCCCTACAATGAGCAGTTCTTC. Translating gives CASSPTGGPYNEQFF.

The chain employs TRBV6-5 and TRBJ1-6; D unclear. This CDR3 has 13 residues. The ends were cut back, 2 bases at V and 10 bases at J, with 9 bases in the middle. The germline CDR1 and CDR2 sequences are MNHEY and SVGAGI. CDR3 in amino acids: CASSYGSRSPLHF. DNA for the CDR3: TGTGCCAGCAGTTACGGTTCGAGGTCACCCCTCCACTTT.

The rearrangement joins TRBV20-1 to TRBJ2-5, with D hard to call. Trimming stripped 7 bases from V and 4 bases from J, with 13 bases between. This CDR3 is built from 12 residues. CDR1 and CDR2 (germline): DFQATT, SNEGSKA (reference sequence). CDR3 region: CSGPPAGETQYF. CDR3 in DNA: TGCAGTGGCCCCCCGGCCGGAGAGACCCAGTACTTC.

The chain recombines TRBV6-2 or TRBV6-3 with TRBJ1-1; no reliable D call. Germline V gene sequence: CDR1 MNHEY, CDR2 SVGEGT. The CDR3 is 14 amino acids. Between the trimmed V and J ends, which lost 4 bases and 0 bases, there was a span of 9 bases. The DNA for the CDR3 is TGTGCCAGCAGTTTGGAAGAGATGAACACTGAAGCTTTCTTT. As protein: CASSLEEMNTEAFF.

This clonotype was detected a few times. The chain uses TRBV5-6 and TRBJ1-1; 7 bases fit TRBD1. The CDR3 sequence is 18 residues long. Per germline, CDR1 SGHDT and CDR2 YYEEEE. V lost 4 bases and J lost 2; bases outside the gene matches: 17. The CDR3 is CASSPEQGIWAGNTEAFF. In DNA, the CDR3 is TGTGCCAGCAGCCCAGAACAGGGGATTTGGGCAGGAAACACTGAAGCTTTCTTT.

The genes are TRBV4-1 and TRBJ2-1; 9 nucleotides agree with TRBD2. The ends lost 1 base at V and 10 bases at J; junction bases unmatched: 14. CDR1 and CDR2 from the germline V gene are MGHRA and YSYEKL. The CDR3 extends over 17 amino acids. CDR3 loop: CASSQVRAGGLQEEQFF. As DNA, the CDR3 is TGCGCCAGCAGCCAAGTAAGAGCGGGGGGACTACAAGAGGAGCAGTTCTTC.

The genes are TRBV7-9 and TRBJ2-1; the D gene is possibly TRBD1 (5 bases). The V and J ends lost 5 bases and 8 bases respectively, with 16 bases between them. CDR1 and CDR2 from the germline V gene are SEHNR and FQNEAQ (reference sequence). The CDR3 has 14 residues. CDR3 nucleotides: TGTGCCAGCAGCCCTCAGGGTGACGGTGATGAGCAGTTCTTC. Translation: CASSPQGDGDEQFF.

The J gene is TRBJ2-7, the V gene TRBV6-6; D unresolved. Trimming took 6 bases from V and 9 from J, leaving 12 bases between them. The CDR3 consists of 11 residues. The germline gives CDR1 MNHNY, CDR2 SVGAGI (reference sequence). DNA for the CDR3: TGTGCCAGCAGGTCCGGTGCAGTGCAGTACTTC. Protein: CASRSGAVQYF.

This clonotype was seen ten or more times. The V gene is TRBV7-6, the J gene TRBJ2-1; 7 bases line up with TRBD1. After removal of 4 bases from V and 2 bases from J, the junction contained 2 bases not matched to a gene. The CDR3 spans 14 residues. Germline loops: CDR1 SGHVS, CDR2 FNYEAQ. CDR3 region: CASSYGTAYNEQFF. CDR3 DNA: TGTGCCAGCAGCTACGGGACAGCCTACAATGAGCAGTTCTTC.

This clonotype was picked up a small number of times. This sequence joins TRBV5-4 and TRBJ1-2, with D possibly matching TRBD1 (5 bases). The V gene lost 9 bases and the J gene lost 5 bases, with 14 bases spanning the gap. The V gene's germline CDR1 is SGHNT and CDR2 YYREEE (reference sequence). The CDR3 extends over 12 amino acids. CDR3 sequence (DNA): TGTGCCATCAACAGGCCAACTTATGGCTACACCTTC. Residues: CAINRPTYGYTF.

This clonotype came up many times. This chain links TRBV7-9 with TRBJ2-5; 8 bases map to TRBD1. From germline, CDR1 is SEHNR and CDR2 FQNEAQ (reference sequence). V lost 3 bases, J lost 7 bases, and 13 bases stayed unmatched. This CDR3 contains 16 residues. The CDR3 sequence: CASSFSPAQGAVTQYF. The CDR3 DNA is TGTGCCAGCAGCTTTTCCCCGGCCCAGGGGGCCGTGACCCAGTACTTC.

This clonotype was observed at least ten times. V gene TRBV18 combines with J gene TRBJ2-7, with a tentative D call TRBD1 (6 bases). The CDR3 is 14 amino acids. Deletions cut 3 bases from V and 0 bases from J, with 9 bases between. Germline V gives CDR1 KGHSH, CDR2 LQKENI. The CDR3 reads CASSPRGTSYEQYF. The CDR3 region has the DNA TGTGCCAGCTCACCGAGGGGGACCTCCTACGAGCAGTACTTC.

V gene TRBV6-6 combines with J gene TRBJ1-5; a weak D match, TRBD1 (6 bases). Trimming left V 10 bases short and J 11 bases short, with 12 bases between. The CDR3 runs 10 residues. CDR1 is MNHNY and CDR2 is SVGAGI in the germline V gene (reference sequence). As DNA, the CDR3 is TGTGCCACCCTAGGGGGGACCCAGCATTTT. Amino acids: CATLGGTQHF.

The chain couples TRBV7-6 to TRBJ1-6; weak D call: TRBD1 (5 bases). This CDR3 is built from 17 residues. The germline gives CDR1 SGHVS, CDR2 FNYEAQ. Between the trimmed V and J ends, which lost 5 bases and 3 bases, there was a span of 17 bases. CDR3 sequence: CASSRRGAESYNSPLHF. The CDR3 coding sequence is TGTGCCAGCAGCCGGAGAGGGGCGGAGAGCTATAATTCACCCCTCCACTTT. Looking up the rest from reference TRBV7-6 and TRBJ1-6 gives the full variable domain: GAGVSQSPRYKVTKRGQDVALRCDPISGHVSLYWYRQALGQGPEFLTYFNYEAQQDKSGLPNDRFSAERPEGSISTLTIQRTEQRDSAMYRCASSRRGAESYNSPLHFGNGTRLTVT.

This clonotype was seen repeatedly, ten times or more. This sequence joins TRBV7-6 and TRBJ1-2, with 7 bases aligning to TRBD1. V was clipped by 1 base and J by 0 bases; unmatched bases: 2. Germline V gene lookup returns CDR1 SGHVS and CDR2 FNYEAQ. The CDR3 extends over 15 amino acids. This CDR3 reads CASSLEGTANYGYTF. The CDR3 DNA follows: TGTGCCAGCAGCTTAGAGGGGACAGCTAACTATGGCTACACCTTC.

The V gene is TRBV15, the J gene TRBJ1-2; TRBD1 matches at 9 bases. Germline CDR1 and CDR2: LNHNV and YYDKDF (reference sequence). This CDR3 comprises 15 residues. The V segment lost 0 bases and the J segment 4 bases; nucleotides outside the gene matches: 3. The CDR3 spells CATSRDRGQGYGYTF. CDR3 DNA sequence: TGTGCCACCAGCAGAGATCGGGGACAGGGCTATGGCTACACCTTC.